This T cell receptor beta chain is from a study of blood T cell repertoires in COVID-19. Study background: The origin of the acute and convalescent COVID-19 samples was the United States, Italy and Spain. The analysed material was cDNA or gDNA that came from T cells, B-cell-depleted T cells, or PBMCs.

This clone was seen a few times. After removal of 2 bases from V and 1 base from J, the junction contained 6 bases not matched to a gene. Looked up from germline, CDR1 is MGHRA and CDR2 is YSYEKL. CDR3 size: 16 residues. Original processing notes: Scientists estimated how many nucleated cells there were by amplifying reference gene primers. Some clones are missing from TCRdb's copy, which holds only in-frame ones; the method was immunoSEQ multiplex PCR. The D gene and trimming were derived from the DNA, and the V and J assignments and clone size from that table. The profile shows tens of thousands of clones, approximately 83% of them singletons.

The sample consisted of peripheral blood. The receptor comes from a human donor in a cohort sampled during active COVID-19. The rearrangement uses TRBV4-1 and TRBJ2-7; 9 nucleotides align to TRBD2. The CDR3 is CASSQFVTSGSYEQYF. In nucleotides, the CDR3 is TGCGCCAGCAGCCAATTCGTGACTAGCGGTTCCTACGAGCAGTACTTC.